The sequence of this T cell receptor beta chain was determined in a study of early T cells in non-severe SARS-CoV-2 infection (dated by TCRdb to about 2021). Background for the entire study: Because TCR sequencing relied on bulk RNA taken from unsorted whole blood, pairing of alpha and beta chains was not possible.

Overall study results and their limits: VDJdb matching was skewed toward anti-spike CD8 responses, so virus-specific expansions were likely underestimated and private and CD4 specificities were missed.

Inclusive of the bounding cysteine and phenylalanine, the CDR3 is 14 residues long. CDR3 DNA is the only sequence kept; it has 42 bases, read in frame from the first base. Trimming at the junction amounts to 3 bases on V and 3 bases on J, and the germline ends lie 9 bases apart. For CDR1 and CDR2, the germline V gene (reference sequence) lists SEHNR and FQNEAQ. To prepare the library, 5' RACE was applied. The reads were generated on a NextSeq 500. The TCR library protocol attached unique molecular identifiers to individual cDNA molecules to correct for sequencing error and PCR bias. Both TCR alpha and beta chains were sequenced, and tight co-correlation was observed between alpha and beta sequence abundances in each sample. The study's processing was this. Decombinator V4 was used to annotate TCR sequences for V gene, J gene and CDR3. TCRs were defined as expanded if a significant change between any two time points was detected under a Poisson model with p below 0.0001. TCR abundances were normalised to the total number of TCRs sequenced per sample and expressed as counts per million. TRAV1-2 paired with TRAJ12, TRAJ20 or TRAJ33 defined MAIT TCRs, while TRAV10 paired with TRAJ18 defined iNKT TCRs. VDJdb, accessed 1 November 2021, was searched for CMV, EBV and SARS-CoV-2 annotated TCRs, with TCRs annotated for multiple antigens excluded. TCRdb reprocessing: public reads trimmed at Q25 with fastp, clones called with MiXCR, in-frame beta chains kept. Rows are combined by CDR3 protein, so each entry shows the most common genes and DNA. The V and J calls come from TCRdb's annotation, not from the publication. The sample table records tens of thousands of distinct CDR3 sequences; 3% to 4.5% of these occur just once. The top ten constitute around 5.4% of the sample.

Set within a cohort of healthcare workers in London, UK, this nested case-control study involved weekly PCR testing of nasopharyngeal swabs along with blood sampling. Healthcare workers were recruited during the week of the UK lockdown, between 23 and 31 March 2020, and followed weekly for up to roughly 15 weeks. This clonotype was observed many times. Its antigen has not been determined. No base-level quality is on record; no much larger clone is a single base apart. Sequenced material: whole blood. The receptor's source is an adult who was a healthcare worker with PCR-confirmed SARS-CoV-2 infection or an uninfected control (not recorded which). In this chain, TRBV7-9 is recombined with TRBJ2-1, with the D gene not confidently named. The encoded CDR3 is CASSFPPFYNEQFF. The DNA is as follows: TGTGCCAGCAGCTTCCCGCCCTTCTACAATGAGCAGTTCTTC.